This passage covers 22 T cell receptor beta chains from one sample sequenced in a study of Graves' ophthalmopathy and Graves' hyperthyroidism. From RNA, the CDR3 regions of TCR beta chains were amplified and sequenced. Scientists carried out first-round RT-PCR using HTBI primers and then a second-round multiplex PCR. MiXCR was run by TCRdb on the multiplex PCR reads, yielding one entry per CDR3 protein. Among more than 300,000 distinct CDR3 sequences, 15% were seen once, and the ten largest hold roughly 7%. The sequenced sample was peripheral blood. The receptors derive from a woman aged 18-29 years with stable Graves' hyperthyroidism.

Concerning this clonotype itself: Because it lacks the conserved phenylalanine or tryptophan at the end, this CDR3 is likely a read error. The chain is built from TRBV6-1 and TRBJ1-2; D not certain. This CDR3 region has 12 residues. Germline V gene data show CDR1 as MNHNS and CDR2 as SASEGT. The ends were cut back, 11 bases at V and 3 bases at J, with 13 bases in the middle. The DNA of the CDR3 is TGTGCCGTCGGGGAGAGGGACTATGGCTACACCGTC. This codes for CAVGERDYGYTV.

This clonotype was observed many times. The V and J genes are TRBV15 and TRBJ2-5; D perhaps matches TRBD1 (6 bases). Germline V lookup: CDR1 LNHNV, CDR2 YYDKDF (reference sequence). Trimming pared 5 bases from V and 0 bases from J, leaving 13 bases between. The CDR3 contains 15 residues. CDR3 coding DNA: TGTGCCACCAGCGGATACCGGACAGACCAAGAGACCCAGTACTTC. This codes for CATSGYRTDQETQYF.

This clonotype has at least ten counts. The DNA of the CDR3 is TGTGCCAGCAGCTTGGTCAGCAACTATGGCTACACCTTC. This gives the protein CASSLVSNYGYTF. The chain joins TRBV11-2 to TRBJ1-2, with unresolved D. CDR1 SGHAT and CDR2 FQNNGV come from the germline V gene. CDR3 size: 13 residues. V was clipped by 3 bases and J by 2 bases, with 7 bases between them.

The table lists this clonotype with many counts. This chain connects TRBV18 to TRBJ1-6; the match to TRBD1 covers 8 bases. CDR3 length equals 15 residues. V was pared by 1 base and J by 7 bases, with 3 bases of the junction left unmatched. Germline V gene data show CDR1 as KGHSH and CDR2 as LQKENI. The CDR3 DNA is TGTGCCAGCTCACCACTGGACAGGGCCAATTCACCCCTCCACTTT. Its protein is CASSPLDRANSPLHF.

This clonotype was detected ten times or more. The chain combines TRBV29-1 with TRBJ1-3, with D possibly matching TRBD1 (6 bases). The CDR3 extends over 13 amino acids. V was shortened by 6 bases and J by 4 bases, with 13 bases between the two germline ends. Per germline, CDR1 SQVTM and CDR2 ANQGSEA. CDR3 nucleotides: TGCAGCGTCGGTGGGGGGGCAGGAAACACCATATATTTT. It specifies CSVGGGAGNTIYF.

This clonotype occurred many times. This chain connects TRBV5-1 to TRBJ1-1, with D tentatively TRBD1 (6 bases). V lost 0 bases and J lost 3, with 12 bases in between. Germline V gene lookup returns CDR1 SGHRS and CDR2 YFSETQ. This CDR3 has 15 residues. CDR3: CASSLEGAGDTEAFF. The CDR3 region has the DNA TGCGCCAGCAGCTTGGAGGGAGCAGGGGACACTGAAGCTTTCTTT.

This clonotype has just a few counts. The chain recombines TRBV5-8 with TRBJ2-2, with D tentatively TRBD2 (6 bases). Trimming shortened V by 3 bases and J by 4 bases, and 13 bases separated the two germline ends. The germline CDR1 and CDR2 sequences are SGHTS and YDEGEE. The CDR3 totals 15 residues. The DNA for the CDR3 is TGTGCCAGCAGCTCGGGGGTCAGGGTCACCGGGGAGCTGTTTTTT. It specifies CASSSGVRVTGELFF. Full variable domain (remainder filled in from reference TRBV5-8 and TRBJ2-2): EAGVTQSPTHLIKTRGQQATLRCSPISGHTSVYWYQQALGLGLQFLLWYDEGEERNRGNFPPRFSGRQFPNYSSELNVNALELEDSALYLCASSSGVRVTGELFFGEGSRLTVL.

This clonotype was seen ten or more times. V gene TRBV6-1 combines with J gene TRBJ1-1; 9 positions match TRBD1. Per germline, CDR1 MNHNS and CDR2 SASEGT. V lost 7 bases, J lost 3 bases, and 12 bases stayed unmatched. This CDR3 region has 16 residues. CDR3 sequence reads: CASTAGTGKGDTEAFF. The CDR3 DNA reads as TGTGCCAGCACGGCCGGGACAGGGAAAGGAGACACTGAAGCTTTCTTT.

This clonotype was seen many times. The genes are TRBV19 and TRBJ2-7, with D possibly TRBD1 on 6 matching bases. The V gene lost 5 bases and the J gene lost 5 bases, with 16 bases spanning the gap. CDR3 size: 14 residues. CDR1 is LNHDA and CDR2 is SQIVND in the germline V gene (reference sequence). CDR3 sequence reads: CASSLNRDPNEQYF. For the CDR3, the DNA is TGTGCCAGTAGTTTGAACAGGGACCCCAACGAGCAGTACTTC. Using reference TRBV19 and TRBJ2-7 for the parts outside the CDR3, the full variable domain is DGGITQSPKYLFRKEGQNVTLSCEQNLNHDAMYWYRQDPGQGLRLIYYSQIVNDFQKGDIAEGYSVSREKKESFPLTVTSAQKNPTAFYLCASSLNRDPNEQYFGPGTRLTVT.

Notes on this clonotype: A much larger clonotype is one base distant, so this may be a read error. The J gene is TRBJ2-7, the V gene TRBV7-7; D gene unclear. V dropped 3 bases and J dropped 2 bases, with 8 bases sitting between them. The CDR3 has 13 amino acids. The germline V gene encodes CDR1 SSHAT and CDR2 FNYEAQ (reference sequence). Here the CDR3 DNA reads TGTGCCAGCAGCTTTGGGCCTACCTACGAGCAGTACTTC. This codes for CASSFGPTYEQYF.

The table lists this clonotype with many counts. This chain uses TRBV6-1 with TRBJ2-5; TRBD2 aligns across 9 bases. Trimming removed 4 bases from V and 3 bases from J; junction bases left unmatched: 6. The CDR3 has 15 residues. Germline values: CDR1 MNHNS, CDR2 SASEGT. This chain's CDR3 is CASSASGASKETQYF. Here the CDR3 DNA reads TGTGCCAGCAGTGCTAGCGGGGCCTCAAAAGAGACCCAGTACTTC.

This clonotype was seen at least ten times. The chain combines TRBV13 with TRBJ1-1; 9 positions match TRBD1. Germline V gene lookup returns CDR1 PRHDT and CDR2 FYEKMQ (reference sequence). CDR3 length: 15 amino acids. Trimming removed 5 bases from V and 4 bases from J; junction bases left unmatched: 8. As DNA, the CDR3 is TGTGCCAGCAGCCCGGGACAGGGAGGCATCACTGAAGCTTTCTTT. Protein: CASSPGQGGITEAFF.

Comment on this clonotype: A read error is possible here, since a much larger clone lies one base away. It is likely a read error, because the conserved phenylalanine at the end of the CDR3 is missing. The chain links TRBV12-3 or TRBV12-4 to TRBJ1-5; D is perhaps TRBD1 (5 bases). V dropped 7 bases and J dropped 6 bases, with 10 bases sitting between them. This CDR3 contains 12 residues. The CDR3 sequence is CASNQGSQPQHL. Here the CDR3 DNA reads TGTGCCAGCAATCAGGGCAGTCAGCCCCAGCATTTG.

This clonotype was seen many times. The J gene is TRBJ1-1, the V gene TRBV11-2; D is unclear. With 0 bases removed from V and 0 bases from J, the gap between germline ends came to 11 bases. The CDR3 has 16 amino acids. Germline assignment: CDR1 SGHAT and CDR2 FQNNGV. DNA of the CDR3: TGTGCCAGCAGCTTAGACCCCGGGCTGCTGAACACTGAAGCTTTCTTT. Its protein is CASSLDPGLLNTEAFF.

The sample holds many counts of this clonotype. J is TRBJ1-2 and V is TRBV6-1; 7 positions match TRBD1. CDR3 length: 14 residues. CDR1 MNHNS and CDR2 SASEGT come from the germline V gene. J gave up 5 bases and V 9 bases, and 12 bases lay outside the gene matches. CDR3 DNA sequence: TGTGCCAGTACTCGGGGACAGCGGCCTTATGGCTACACCTTC. This encodes CASTRGQRPYGYTF.

In this sample, this clonotype turned up many times. The chain carries TRBV24-1 and TRBJ2-2; D is undetermined. The germline CDR1 and CDR2 sequences are KGHDR and SFDVKD. Trimming took off 2 bases at V and 9 bases at J, with 18 bases between the two ends. This CDR3 has 16 amino acids. The CDR3 spells CATSDSPGPPTRELFF. The CDR3 nucleotides read TGTGCCACCAGTGATTCCCCCGGACCCCCGACCCGGGAGCTGTTTTTT.

On this clonotype itself: Germline and junction disagree at one end, which may indicate a read error. The chain has TRBV18 and TRBJ1-2; D is undetermined. There are 15 residues in the CDR3. The germline gives CDR1 KGHSH, CDR2 LQKENI. As DNA, the CDR3 is TGTGCCAGCTCGCCACGGGAACAGAATAACTATGGCTACACCTTC. It translates to CASSPREQNNYGYTF.

This clonotype was picked up one time. This may be a read error: a much more frequent sequence differs by one nucleotide. V gene TRBV20-1 combines with J gene TRBJ1-5; D is uncertain. Germline CDR1 is DFQATT and CDR2 is SNEGSKA (reference sequence). The CDR3 is made up of 13 amino acids. The CDR3 DNA is TGCAGTGCTAGTAGGGCAGTAGATCAGCCCCAGCAGTTT. Translated: CSASRAVDQPQQF.

This clonotype was recorded at least ten times. The chain is built from TRBV5-1 and TRBJ2-7; 11 bases line up with TRBD2. Per germline, CDR1 SGHRS and CDR2 YFSETQ. The length of the CDR3 is 17 residues. The J segment lost 0 bases and the V segment lost 4 bases, leaving 9 bases of the junction unmatched. The CDR3 bases are TGCGCCAGCAGCCTGTTACTAGCGGGGGACAGCTCCTACGAGCAGTACTTC. Translated, it gives CASSLLLAGDSSYEQYF.

The table lists this clonotype with many counts. V usage is TRBV29-1 and J usage is TRBJ1-2, with 8 bases fitting TRBD1. The CDR3 extends over 13 amino acids. Trimming took 3 bases from V and 4 from J; bases not matched to a gene: 4. CDR1 is SQVTM, CDR2 ANQGSEA, per germline. CDR3 residues: CSVDRTGSYGYTF. The CDR3 nucleotides read TGCAGCGTTGACAGGACAGGGAGCTATGGCTACACCTTC. The whole variable domain, filled in from reference TRBV29-1 and TRBJ1-2, reads SAVISQKPSRDICQRGTSLTIQCQVDSQVTMMFWYRQQPGQSLTLIATANQGSEATYESGFVIDKFPISRPNLTFSTLTVSNMSPEDSSIYLCSVDRTGSYGYTFGSGTRLTVV.

In the case of this clonotype: At one end the junction does not follow the germline gene, possibly because of a read error. The V and J genes are TRBV4-2 and TRBJ2-5; D may correspond to TRBD1 or TRBD2 (5 bases each). The CDR3 has 14 residues. The germline V gene has CDR1 LGHNA and CDR2 YNFKEQ. The CDR3 loop reads CASSQVGVQEIQYF. Here the CDR3 DNA reads TGTGCCAGCAGCCAAGTGGGGGTCCAAGAGATCCAGTACTTC.

To note about this clonotype: One end of the junction does not line up with germline, which may come from a read error. The genes are TRBV28 and TRBJ1-5; maybe TRBD1 (6 bases). The CDR3 spans 18 residues. The germline V gene encodes CDR1 MDHEN and CDR2 SYDVKM. The DNA for the CDR3 is TGTGCCAGCAGTCTCACGACACTTCGACAGGTAGGACGGCAGCCTCAGCATTTT. Translating gives CASSLTTLRQVGRQPQHF. The entire variable domain, with the rest obtained from reference TRBV28 and TRBJ1-5, is as follows: DVKVTQSSRYLVKRTGEKVFLECVQDMDHENMFWYRQDPGLGLRLIYFSYDVKMKEKGDIPEGYSVSREKKERFSLILESASTNQTSMYLCASSLTTLRQVGRQPQHFGDGTRLSIL.